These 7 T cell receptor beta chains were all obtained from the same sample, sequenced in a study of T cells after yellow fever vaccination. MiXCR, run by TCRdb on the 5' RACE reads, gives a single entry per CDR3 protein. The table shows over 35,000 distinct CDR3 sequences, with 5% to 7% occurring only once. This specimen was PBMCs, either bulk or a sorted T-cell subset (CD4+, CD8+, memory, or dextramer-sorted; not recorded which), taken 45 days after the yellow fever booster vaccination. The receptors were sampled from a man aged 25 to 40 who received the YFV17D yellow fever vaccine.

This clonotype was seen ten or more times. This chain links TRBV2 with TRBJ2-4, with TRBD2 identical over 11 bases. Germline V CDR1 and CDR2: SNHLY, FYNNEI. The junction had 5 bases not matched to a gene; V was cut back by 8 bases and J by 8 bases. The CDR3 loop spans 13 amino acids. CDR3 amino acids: CASLGTSGHIQYF. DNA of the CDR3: TGTGCCAGCCTCGGGACTAGCGGACACATTCAGTACTTC.

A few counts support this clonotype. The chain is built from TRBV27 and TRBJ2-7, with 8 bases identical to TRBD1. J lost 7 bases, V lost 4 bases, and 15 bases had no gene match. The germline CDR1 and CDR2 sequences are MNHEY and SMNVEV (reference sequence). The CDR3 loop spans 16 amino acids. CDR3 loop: CASSSYQQGVGYEQYF. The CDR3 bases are TGTGCCAGCAGTTCATACCAACAGGGGGTCGGGTATGAGCAGTACTTC.

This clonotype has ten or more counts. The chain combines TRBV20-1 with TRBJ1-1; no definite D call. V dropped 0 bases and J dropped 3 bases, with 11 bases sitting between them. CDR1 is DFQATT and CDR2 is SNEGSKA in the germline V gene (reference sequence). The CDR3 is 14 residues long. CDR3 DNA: TGCAGTGCTAGAGAACCCAGAGGCTACACTGAAGCTTTCTTT. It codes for CSAREPRGYTEAFF.

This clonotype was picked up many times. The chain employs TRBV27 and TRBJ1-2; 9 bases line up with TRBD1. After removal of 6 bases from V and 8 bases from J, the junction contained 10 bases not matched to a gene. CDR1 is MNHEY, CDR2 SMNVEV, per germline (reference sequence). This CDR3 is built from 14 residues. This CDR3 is CASRAPGTGKGYTF. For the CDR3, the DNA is TGTGCCAGCAGAGCTCCCGGGACAGGGAAAGGCTACACCTTC.

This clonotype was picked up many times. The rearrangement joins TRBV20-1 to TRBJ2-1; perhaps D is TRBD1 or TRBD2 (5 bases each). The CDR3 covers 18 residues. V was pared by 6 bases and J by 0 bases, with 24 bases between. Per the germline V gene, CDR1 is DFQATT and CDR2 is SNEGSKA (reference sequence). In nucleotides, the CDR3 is TGCAGTGCCCGAGGGGTAGGGTCGGGAACTCACTCCTACAATGAGCAGTTCTTC. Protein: CSARGVGSGTHSYNEQFF.

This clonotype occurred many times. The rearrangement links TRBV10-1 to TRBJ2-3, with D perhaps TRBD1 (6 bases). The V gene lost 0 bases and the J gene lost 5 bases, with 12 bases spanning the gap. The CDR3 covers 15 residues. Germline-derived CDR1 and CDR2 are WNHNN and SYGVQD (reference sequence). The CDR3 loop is CASSESDSTGDTQYF. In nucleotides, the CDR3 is TGCGCCAGCAGTGAGTCGGACAGCACCGGAGATACGCAGTATTTT.

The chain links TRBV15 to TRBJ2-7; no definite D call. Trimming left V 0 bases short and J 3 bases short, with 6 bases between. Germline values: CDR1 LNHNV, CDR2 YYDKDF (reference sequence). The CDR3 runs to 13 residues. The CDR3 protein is CATSRDANYEQYF. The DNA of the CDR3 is TGTGCCACCAGCAGAGATGCGAACTACGAGCAGTACTTC.